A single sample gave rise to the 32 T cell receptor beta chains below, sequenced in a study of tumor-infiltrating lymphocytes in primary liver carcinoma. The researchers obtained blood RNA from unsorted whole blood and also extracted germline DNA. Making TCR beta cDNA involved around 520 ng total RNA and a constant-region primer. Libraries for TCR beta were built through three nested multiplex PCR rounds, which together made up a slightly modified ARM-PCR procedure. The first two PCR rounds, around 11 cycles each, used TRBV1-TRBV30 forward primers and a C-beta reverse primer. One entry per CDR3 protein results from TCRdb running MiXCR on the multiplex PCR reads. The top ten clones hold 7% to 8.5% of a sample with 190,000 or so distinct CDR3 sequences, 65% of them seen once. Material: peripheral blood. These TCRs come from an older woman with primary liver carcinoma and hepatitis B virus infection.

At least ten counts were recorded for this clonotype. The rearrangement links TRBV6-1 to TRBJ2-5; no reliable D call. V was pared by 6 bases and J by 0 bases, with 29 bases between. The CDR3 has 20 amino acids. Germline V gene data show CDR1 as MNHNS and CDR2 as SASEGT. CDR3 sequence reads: CASRAGRPSQAPRNQETQYF. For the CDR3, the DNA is TGTGCCAGCAGAGCCGGAAGGCCCTCTCAGGCCCCCCGCAACCAAGAGACCCAGTACTTC.

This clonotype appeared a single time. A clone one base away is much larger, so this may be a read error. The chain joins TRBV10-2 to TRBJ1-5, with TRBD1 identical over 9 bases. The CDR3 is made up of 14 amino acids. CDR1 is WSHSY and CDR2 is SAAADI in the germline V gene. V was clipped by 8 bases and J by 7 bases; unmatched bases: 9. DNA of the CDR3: TGCGCCAGCTCCGGGACAGGGCTCAAACAGCCCCAGCATTTT. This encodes CASSGTGLKQPQHF.

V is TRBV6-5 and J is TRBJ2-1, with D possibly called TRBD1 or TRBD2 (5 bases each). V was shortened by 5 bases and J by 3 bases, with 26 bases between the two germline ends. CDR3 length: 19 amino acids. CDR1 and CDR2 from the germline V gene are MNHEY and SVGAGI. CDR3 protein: CASSTPYRTSGANYNEQFF. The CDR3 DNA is TGTGCCAGCAGTACGCCCTACAGGACCAGCGGAGCAAACTACAATGAGCAGTTCTTC.

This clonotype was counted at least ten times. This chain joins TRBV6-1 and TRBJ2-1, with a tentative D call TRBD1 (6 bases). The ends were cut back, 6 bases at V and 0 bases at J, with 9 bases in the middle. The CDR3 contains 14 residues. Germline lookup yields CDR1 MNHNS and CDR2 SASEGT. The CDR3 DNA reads TGTGCCAGCAGGGGCAGGGGCTCCTACAATGAGCAGTTCTTC. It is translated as CASRGRGSYNEQFF.

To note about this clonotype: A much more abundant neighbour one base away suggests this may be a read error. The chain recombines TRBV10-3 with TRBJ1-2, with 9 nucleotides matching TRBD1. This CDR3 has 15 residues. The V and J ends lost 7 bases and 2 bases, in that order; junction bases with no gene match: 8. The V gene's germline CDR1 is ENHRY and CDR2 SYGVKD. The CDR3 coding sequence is TGTGCCATCAATCCGGGACAGGGAACCAACTATGGCTACACCTTC. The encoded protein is CAINPGQGTNYGYTF.

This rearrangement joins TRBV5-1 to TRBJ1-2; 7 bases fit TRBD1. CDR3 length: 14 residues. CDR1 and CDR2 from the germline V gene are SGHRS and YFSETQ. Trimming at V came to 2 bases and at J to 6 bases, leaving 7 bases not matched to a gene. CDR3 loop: CASSFQGGVDGYTF. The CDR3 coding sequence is TGCGCCAGCAGCTTCCAAGGGGGCGTCGATGGCTACACCTTC. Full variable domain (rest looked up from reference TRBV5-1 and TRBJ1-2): KAGVTQTPRYLIKTRGQQVTLSCSPISGHRSVSWYQQTPGQGLQFLFEYFSETQRNKGNFPGRFSGRQFSNSRSEMNVSTLELGDSALYLCASSFQGGVDGYTFGSGTRLTVV.

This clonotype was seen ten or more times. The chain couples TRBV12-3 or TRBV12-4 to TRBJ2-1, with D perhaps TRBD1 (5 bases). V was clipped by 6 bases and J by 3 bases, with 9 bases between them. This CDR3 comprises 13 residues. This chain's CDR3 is CASSQGSYNEQFF. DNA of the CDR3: TGTGCCAGCAGCCAGGGCAGCTACAATGAGCAGTTCTTC.

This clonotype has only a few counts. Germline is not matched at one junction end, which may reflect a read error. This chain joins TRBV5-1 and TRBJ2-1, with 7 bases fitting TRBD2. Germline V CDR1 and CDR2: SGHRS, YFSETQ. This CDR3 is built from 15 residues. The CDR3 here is CASTREVGSYNEQFF. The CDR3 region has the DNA TGTGCCAGCACTCGGGAGGTGGGCTCCTACAATGAGCAGTTCTTC.

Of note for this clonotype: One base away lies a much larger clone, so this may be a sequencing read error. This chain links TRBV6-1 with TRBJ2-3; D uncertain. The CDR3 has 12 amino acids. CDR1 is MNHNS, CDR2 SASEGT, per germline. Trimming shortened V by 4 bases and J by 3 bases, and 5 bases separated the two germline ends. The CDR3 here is CASSGLTDTQYF. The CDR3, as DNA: TGTGCCAGCAGTGGACTGACAGATACGCAGTATTTT.

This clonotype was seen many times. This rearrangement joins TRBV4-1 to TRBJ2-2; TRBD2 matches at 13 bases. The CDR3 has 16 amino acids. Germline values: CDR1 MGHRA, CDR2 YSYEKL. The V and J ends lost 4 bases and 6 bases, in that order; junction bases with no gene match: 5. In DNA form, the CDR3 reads TGCGCCAGCAGCCGGGGACTAGCGGGATCGGCCGGGGAGCTGTTTTTT. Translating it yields CASSRGLAGSAGELFF.

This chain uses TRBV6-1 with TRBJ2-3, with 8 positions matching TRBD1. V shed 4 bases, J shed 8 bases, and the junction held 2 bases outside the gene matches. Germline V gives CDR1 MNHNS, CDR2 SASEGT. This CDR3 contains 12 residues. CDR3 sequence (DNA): TGTGCCAGCAGTGGGACAGGGCGTACGCAGTATTTT. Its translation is CASSGTGRTQYF.

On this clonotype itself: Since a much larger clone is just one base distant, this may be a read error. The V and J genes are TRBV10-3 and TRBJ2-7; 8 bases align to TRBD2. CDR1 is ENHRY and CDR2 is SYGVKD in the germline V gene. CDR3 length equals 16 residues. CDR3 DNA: TGTGTCATCAGTGAAGGGCCAGCGGGAGACTCCTACGAGCAGTACTTC. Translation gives CVISEGPAGDSYEQYF.

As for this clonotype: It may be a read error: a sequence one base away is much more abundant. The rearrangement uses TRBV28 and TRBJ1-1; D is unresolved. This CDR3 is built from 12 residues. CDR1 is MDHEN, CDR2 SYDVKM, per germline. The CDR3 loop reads CASRELNTGAFF. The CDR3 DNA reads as TGTGCCAGCAGGGAATTGAACACTGGAGCTTTCTTT.

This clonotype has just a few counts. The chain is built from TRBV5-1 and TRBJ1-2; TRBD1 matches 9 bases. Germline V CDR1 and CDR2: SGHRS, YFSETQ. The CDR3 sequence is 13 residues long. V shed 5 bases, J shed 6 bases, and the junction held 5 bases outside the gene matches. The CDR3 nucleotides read TGCGCCAGCAGTCCCGGACAGGGGAATGGCTACACCTTC. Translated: CASSPGQGNGYTF.

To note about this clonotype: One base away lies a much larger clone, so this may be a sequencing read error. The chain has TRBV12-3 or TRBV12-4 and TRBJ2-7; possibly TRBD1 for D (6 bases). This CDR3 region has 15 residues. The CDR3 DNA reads TGTACCAGCACCAAGACAGGCCCTAGGACTTACGAGCAGTACTTC. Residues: CTSTKTGPRTYEQYF.

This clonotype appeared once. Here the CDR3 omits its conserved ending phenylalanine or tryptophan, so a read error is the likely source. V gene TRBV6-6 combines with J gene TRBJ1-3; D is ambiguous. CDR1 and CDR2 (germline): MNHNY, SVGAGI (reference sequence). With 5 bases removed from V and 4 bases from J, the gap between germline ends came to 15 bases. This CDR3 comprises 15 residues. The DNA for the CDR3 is TGTGCCAGCAGTCCCGGGAGGGAAATGGGAAACACCATATATCTT. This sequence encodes CASSPGREMGNTIYL.

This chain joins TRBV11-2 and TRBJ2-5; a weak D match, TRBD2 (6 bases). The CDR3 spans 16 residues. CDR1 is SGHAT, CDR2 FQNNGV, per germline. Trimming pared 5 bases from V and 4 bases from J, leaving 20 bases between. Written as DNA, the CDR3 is TGTGCCAGCAGCAAGACCCGGGACTCCCCCGGAGAGACCCAGTACTTC. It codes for CASSKTRDSPGETQYF.

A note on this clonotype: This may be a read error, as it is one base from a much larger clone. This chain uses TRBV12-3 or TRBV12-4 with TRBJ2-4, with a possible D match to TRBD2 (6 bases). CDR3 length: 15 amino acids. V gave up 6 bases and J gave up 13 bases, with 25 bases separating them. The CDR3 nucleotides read TGTGCCAGCAGCCGTGGGACTGGACTCTACAATGAGCAGTACTTC. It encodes CASSRGTGLYNEQYF.

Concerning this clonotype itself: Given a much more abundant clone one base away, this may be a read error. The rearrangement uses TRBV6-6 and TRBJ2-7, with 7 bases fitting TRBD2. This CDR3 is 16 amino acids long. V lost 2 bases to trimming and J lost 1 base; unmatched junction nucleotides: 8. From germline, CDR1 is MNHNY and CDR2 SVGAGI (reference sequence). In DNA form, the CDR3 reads TGTGCCAGCAGTTACCCGACTAGCAGAGGATCCTACGAGCAGTACTTC. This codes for CASSYPTSRGSYEQYF.

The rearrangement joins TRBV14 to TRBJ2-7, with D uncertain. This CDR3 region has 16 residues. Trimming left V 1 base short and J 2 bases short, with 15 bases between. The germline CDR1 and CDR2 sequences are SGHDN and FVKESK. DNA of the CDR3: TGTGCCAGCAGCCAAGGCGACATGGCCGCCCCCTACGAGCAGTACTTC. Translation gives CASSQGDMAAPYEQYF.

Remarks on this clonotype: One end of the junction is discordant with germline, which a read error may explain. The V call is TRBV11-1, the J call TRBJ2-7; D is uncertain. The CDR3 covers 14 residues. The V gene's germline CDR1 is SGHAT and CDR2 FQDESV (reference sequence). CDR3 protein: CASSLADTGYGQYF. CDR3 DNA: TGTGCCAGCAGCTTAGCGGATACGGGCTACGGGCAGTACTTC.

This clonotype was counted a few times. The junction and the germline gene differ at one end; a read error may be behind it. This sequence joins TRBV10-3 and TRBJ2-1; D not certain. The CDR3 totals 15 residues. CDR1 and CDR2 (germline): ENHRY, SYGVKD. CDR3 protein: CAISPRKSGDNKQFF. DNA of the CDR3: TGTGCCATCAGTCCTAGGAAGTCTGGTGACAATAAGCAGTTCTTC.

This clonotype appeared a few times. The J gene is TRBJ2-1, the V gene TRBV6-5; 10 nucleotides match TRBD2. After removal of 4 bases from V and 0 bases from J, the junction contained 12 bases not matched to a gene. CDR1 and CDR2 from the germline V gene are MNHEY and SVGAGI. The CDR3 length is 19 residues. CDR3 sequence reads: CASSSVTSGQESSYNEQFF. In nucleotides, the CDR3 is TGTGCCAGCAGTTCCGTGACTAGCGGGCAAGAGAGCTCCTACAATGAGCAGTTCTTC.

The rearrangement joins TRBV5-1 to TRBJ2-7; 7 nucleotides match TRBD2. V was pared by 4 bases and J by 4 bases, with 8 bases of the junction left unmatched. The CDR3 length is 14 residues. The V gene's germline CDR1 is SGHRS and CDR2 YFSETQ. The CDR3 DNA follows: TGCGCCAGCAGCCAAGGACTAGTCTCGTACGAGCAGTACTTC. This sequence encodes CASSQGLVSYEQYF.

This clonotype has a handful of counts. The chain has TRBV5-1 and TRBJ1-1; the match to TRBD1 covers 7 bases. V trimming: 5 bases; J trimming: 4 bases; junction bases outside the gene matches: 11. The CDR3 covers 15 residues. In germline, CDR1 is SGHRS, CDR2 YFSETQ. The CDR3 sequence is CASSSLGQYATEAFF. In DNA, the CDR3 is TGCGCCAGCAGTTCCCTGGGACAGTATGCCACTGAAGCTTTCTTT.

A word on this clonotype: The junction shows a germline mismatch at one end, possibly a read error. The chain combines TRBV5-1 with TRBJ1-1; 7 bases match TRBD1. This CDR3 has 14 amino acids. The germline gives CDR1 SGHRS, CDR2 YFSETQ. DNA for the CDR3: TGCGCCAGCAGGCTAGGGACAGCGAACACTGAAGCTTCCTTT. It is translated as CASRLGTANTEASF. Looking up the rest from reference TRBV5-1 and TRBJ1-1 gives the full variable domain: KAGVTQTPRYLIKTRGQQVTLSCSPISGHRSVSWYQQTPGQGLQFLFEYFSETQRNKGNFPGRFSGRQFSNSRSEMNVSTLELGDSALYLCASRLGTANTEASFGQGTRLTVV.

CDR3 loop: CASSLDGQGHEQYF. The CDR3 bases are TGTGCCAGCAGCTTAGATGGCCAGGGCCACGAGCAGTACTTC. This sequence joins TRBV11-2 and TRBJ2-7; maybe TRBD1 (5 bases). V was cut by 0 bases and J by 5 bases, with 11 bases left in between. The CDR3 length is 14 residues. Germline CDR1 is SGHAT and CDR2 is FQNNGV.

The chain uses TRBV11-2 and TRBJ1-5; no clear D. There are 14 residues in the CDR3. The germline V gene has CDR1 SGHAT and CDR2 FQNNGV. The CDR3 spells CASGNGLSNQPQHF. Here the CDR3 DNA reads TGTGCTAGCGGGAACGGACTTAGCAATCAGCCCCAGCATTTT.

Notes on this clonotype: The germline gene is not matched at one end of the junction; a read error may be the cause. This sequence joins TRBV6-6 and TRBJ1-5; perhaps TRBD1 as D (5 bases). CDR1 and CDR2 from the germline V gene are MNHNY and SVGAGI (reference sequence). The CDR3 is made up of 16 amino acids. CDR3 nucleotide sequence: TGTGCCTGCAGTTACTCGAGACAGCTTAGCAATCAGCCCCAGCATTTT. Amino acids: CACSYSRQLSNQPQHF.

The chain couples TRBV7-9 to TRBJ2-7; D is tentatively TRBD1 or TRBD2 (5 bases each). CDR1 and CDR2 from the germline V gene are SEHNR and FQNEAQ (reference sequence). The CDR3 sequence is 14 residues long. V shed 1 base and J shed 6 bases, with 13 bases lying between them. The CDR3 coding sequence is TGTGCCAGCAGCTTAGGGGGGAAACGGGGCGAGCAGTACTTC. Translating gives CASSLGGKRGEQYF.

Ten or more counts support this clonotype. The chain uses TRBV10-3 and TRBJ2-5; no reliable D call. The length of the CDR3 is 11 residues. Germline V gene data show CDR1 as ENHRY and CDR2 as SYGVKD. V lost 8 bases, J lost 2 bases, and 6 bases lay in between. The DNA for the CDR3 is TGTGCCATCGGTGTGCAAGAGACCCAGTACTTC. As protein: CAIGVQETQYF.

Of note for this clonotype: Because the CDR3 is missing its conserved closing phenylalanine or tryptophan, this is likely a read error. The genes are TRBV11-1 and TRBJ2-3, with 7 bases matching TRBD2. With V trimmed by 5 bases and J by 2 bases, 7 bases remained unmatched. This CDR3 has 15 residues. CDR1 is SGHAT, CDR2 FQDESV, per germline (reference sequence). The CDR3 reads CASSQTAGATDTQYY. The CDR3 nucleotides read TGTGCCAGCAGCCAAACGGCGGGAGCCACAGATACGCAGTATTAT.